Sequencing of this TCR beta chain was carried out in a study of blood T cell repertoires in COVID-19. The wider study: From the United States, Italy and Spain came samples of acute and convalescent COVID-19.

Original data processing: From reference gene primer amplification, estimates of nucleated cell counts were derived. TCRdb keeps only in-frame clones here, not all; method: immunoSEQ multiplex PCR. V and J calls plus clone size are reproduced from that table; the DNA served to infer D and trimming. The sample shows approximately 210,000 clones, 94% of them seen only once. This CDR3 is built from 15 residues. J was trimmed by 5 bases and V by 4 bases; bases with no gene match: 5. Germline V CDR1 and CDR2: MGHRA, YSYEKL. The sample taken for sequencing was peripheral blood. The rearrangement joins TRBV4-1 to TRBJ1-1, with 12 bases aligning to TRBD1. This TCR was sampled from a man aged 25 to 40 with COVID-19, enrolled during active disease. The CDR3 DNA reads TGCGCCAGCAGCCCGGGACAGGGGGCGATGACTGAAGCTTTCTTT. It is translated as CASSPGQGAMTEAFF.